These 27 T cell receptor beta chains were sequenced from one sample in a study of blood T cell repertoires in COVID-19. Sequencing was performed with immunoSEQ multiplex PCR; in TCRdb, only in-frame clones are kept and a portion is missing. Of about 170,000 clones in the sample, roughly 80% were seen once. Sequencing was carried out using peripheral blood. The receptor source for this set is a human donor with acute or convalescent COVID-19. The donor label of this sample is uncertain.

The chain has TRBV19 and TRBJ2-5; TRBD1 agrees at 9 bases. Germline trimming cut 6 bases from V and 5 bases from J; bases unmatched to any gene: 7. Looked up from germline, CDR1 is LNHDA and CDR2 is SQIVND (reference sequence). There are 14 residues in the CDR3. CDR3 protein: CASSRRQGEETQYF. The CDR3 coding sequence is TGTGCCAGTAGCCGTAGACAGGGGGAGGAGACCCAGTACTTC.

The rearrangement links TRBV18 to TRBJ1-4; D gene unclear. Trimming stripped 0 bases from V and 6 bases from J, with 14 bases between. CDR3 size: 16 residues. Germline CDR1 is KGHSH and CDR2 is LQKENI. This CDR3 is CASSPPTGMADEKLFF. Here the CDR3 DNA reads TGTGCCAGCTCACCACCGACGGGGATGGCGGATGAAAAACTGTTTTTT.

The CDR3 bases are TGTGCCAGCAGTTCCGTGAACAGGGGGGGACTAGCGGGAGTTTTCACAGATACGCAGTATTTT. Translating it yields CASSSVNRGGLAGVFTDTQYF. This chain joins TRBV27 and TRBJ2-3; 14 bases match TRBD2. With V trimmed by 4 bases and J by 2 bases, 17 bases remained unmatched. The CDR3 has 21 residues. The V gene's germline CDR1 is MNHEY and CDR2 SMNVEV (reference sequence).

CDR3 in DNA: TGTGCCAGCAGCTTAGGTAGCGGGAGAGCCAATGAGCAGTTCTTC. This gives the protein CASSLGSGRANEQFF. This chain joins TRBV7-3 and TRBJ2-1; 9 bases line up with TRBD2. This CDR3 has 15 residues. The V gene end was trimmed by 2 bases and the J gene end by 6 bases; junction bases not matched to a gene: 5. The germline V gene has CDR1 SGHTA and CDR2 FQGTGA.

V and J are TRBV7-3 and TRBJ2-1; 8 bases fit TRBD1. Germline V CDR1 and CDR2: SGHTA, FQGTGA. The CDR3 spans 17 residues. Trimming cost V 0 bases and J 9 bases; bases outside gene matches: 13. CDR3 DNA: TGTGCCAGCAGCTTAACGGGAGGACAGGGAACCGGAGGTGAGCAGTTCTTC. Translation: CASSLTGGQGTGGEQFF. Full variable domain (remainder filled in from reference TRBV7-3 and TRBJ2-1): GAGVSQTPSNKVTEKGKYVELRCDPISGHTALYWYRQSLGQGPEFLIYFQGTGAADDSGLPNDRFFAVRPEGSVSTLKIQRTERGDSAVYLCASSLTGGQGTGGEQFFGPGTRLTVL.

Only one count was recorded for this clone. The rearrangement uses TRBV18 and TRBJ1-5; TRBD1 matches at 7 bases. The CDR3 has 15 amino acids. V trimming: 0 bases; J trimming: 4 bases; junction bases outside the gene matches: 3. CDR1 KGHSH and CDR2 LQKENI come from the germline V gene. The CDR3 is CASSPPTGPNQPQHF. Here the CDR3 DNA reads TGTGCCAGCTCACCACCGACAGGGCCAAATCAGCCCCAGCATTTT.

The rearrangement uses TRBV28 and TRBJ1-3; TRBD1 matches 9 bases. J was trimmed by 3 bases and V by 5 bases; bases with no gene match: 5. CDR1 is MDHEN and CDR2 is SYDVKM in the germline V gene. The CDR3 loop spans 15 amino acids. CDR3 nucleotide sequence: TGTGCCAGCAGTACAACAGGGGGCGTTGGAAACACCATATATTTT. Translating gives CASSTTGGVGNTIYF. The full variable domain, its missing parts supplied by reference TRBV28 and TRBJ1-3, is DVKVTQSSRYLVKRTGEKVFLECVQDMDHENMFWYRQDPGLGLRLIYFSYDVKMKEKGDIPEGYSVSREKKERFSLILESASTNQTSMYLCASSTTGGVGNTIYFGEGSWLTVV.

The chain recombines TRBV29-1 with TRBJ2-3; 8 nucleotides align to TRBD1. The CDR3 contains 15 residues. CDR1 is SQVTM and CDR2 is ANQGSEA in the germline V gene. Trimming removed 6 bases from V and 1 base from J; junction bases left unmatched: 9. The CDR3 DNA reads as TGCAGCGTCCCGTCTGCGGGACAGGGCACAGATACGCAGTATTTT. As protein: CSVPSAGQGTDTQYF.

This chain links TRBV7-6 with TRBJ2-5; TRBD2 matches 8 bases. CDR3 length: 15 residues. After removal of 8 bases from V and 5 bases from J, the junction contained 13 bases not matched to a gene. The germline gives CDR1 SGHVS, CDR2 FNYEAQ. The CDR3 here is CASGAGGPARETQYF. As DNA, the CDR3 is TGTGCCAGCGGTGCGGGGGGCCCCGCGAGGGAGACCCAGTACTTC.

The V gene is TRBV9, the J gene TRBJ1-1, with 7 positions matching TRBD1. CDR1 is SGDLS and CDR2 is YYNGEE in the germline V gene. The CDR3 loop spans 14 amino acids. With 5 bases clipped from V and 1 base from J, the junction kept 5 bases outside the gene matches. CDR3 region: CASRAGTANTEAFF. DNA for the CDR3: TGTGCCAGCAGGGCCGGGACAGCGAACACTGAAGCTTTCTTT.

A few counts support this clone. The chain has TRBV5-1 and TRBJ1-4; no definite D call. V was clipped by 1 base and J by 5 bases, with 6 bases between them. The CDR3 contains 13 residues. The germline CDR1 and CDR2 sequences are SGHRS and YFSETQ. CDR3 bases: TGCGCCAGCAGCTTGCAGGCGAATGAAAAACTGTTTTTT. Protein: CASSLQANEKLFF.

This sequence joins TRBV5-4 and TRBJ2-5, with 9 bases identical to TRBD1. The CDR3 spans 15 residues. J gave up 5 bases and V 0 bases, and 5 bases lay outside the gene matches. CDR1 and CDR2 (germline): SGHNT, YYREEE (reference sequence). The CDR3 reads CASSLVQGARETQYF. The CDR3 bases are TGTGCCAGCAGCTTGGTACAGGGGGCGAGGGAGACCCAGTACTTC. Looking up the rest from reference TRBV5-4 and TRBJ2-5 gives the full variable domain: ETGVTQSPTHLIKTRGQQVTLRCSSQSGHNTVSWYQQALGQGPQFIFQYYREEENGRGNFPPRFSGLQFPNYSSELNVNALELDDSALYLCASSLVQGARETQYFGPGTRLLVL.

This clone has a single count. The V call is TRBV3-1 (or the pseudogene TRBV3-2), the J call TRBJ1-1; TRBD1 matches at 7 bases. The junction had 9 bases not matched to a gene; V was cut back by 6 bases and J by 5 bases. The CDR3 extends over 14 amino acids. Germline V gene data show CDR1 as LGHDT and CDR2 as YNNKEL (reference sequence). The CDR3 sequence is CASRPRAGGTEAFF. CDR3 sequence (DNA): TGTGCCAGCAGGCCCCGGGCAGGGGGGACTGAAGCTTTCTTT.

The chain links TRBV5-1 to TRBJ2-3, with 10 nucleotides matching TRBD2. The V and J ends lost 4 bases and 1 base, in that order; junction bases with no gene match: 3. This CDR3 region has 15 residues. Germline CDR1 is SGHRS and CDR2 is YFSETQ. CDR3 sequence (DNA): TGCGCCAGCAGCGCCGGGACTAGCGGCACAGATACGCAGTATTTT. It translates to CASSAGTSGTDTQYF.

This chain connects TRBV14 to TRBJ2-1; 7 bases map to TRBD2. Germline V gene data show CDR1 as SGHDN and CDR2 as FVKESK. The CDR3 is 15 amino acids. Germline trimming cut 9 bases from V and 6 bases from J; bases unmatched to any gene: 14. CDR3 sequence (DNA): TGTGCCAGTTCCTCCGGAGGACTAGGAACCAATGAGCAGTTCTTC. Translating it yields CASSSGGLGTNEQFF.

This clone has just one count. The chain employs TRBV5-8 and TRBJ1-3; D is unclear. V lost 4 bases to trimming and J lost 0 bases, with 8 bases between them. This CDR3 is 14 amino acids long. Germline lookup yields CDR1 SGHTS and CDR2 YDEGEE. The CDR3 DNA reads TGTGCCAGCAGCCCCGGACTCTCTGGAAACACCATATATTTT. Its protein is CASSPGLSGNTIYF.

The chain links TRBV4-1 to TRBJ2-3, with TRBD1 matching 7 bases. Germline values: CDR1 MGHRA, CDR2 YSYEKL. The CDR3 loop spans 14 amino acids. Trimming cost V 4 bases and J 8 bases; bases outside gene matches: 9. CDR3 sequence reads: CASSPRTGSGTQYF. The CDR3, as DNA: TGCGCCAGCAGCCCCAGGACAGGATCGGGTACGCAGTATTTT.

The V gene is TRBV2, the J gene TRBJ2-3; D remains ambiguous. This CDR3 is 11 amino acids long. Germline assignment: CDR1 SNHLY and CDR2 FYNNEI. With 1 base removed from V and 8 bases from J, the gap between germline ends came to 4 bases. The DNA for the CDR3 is TGTGCCAGCAGTGAAGAGCTTACGCAGTATTTT. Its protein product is CASSEELTQYF.

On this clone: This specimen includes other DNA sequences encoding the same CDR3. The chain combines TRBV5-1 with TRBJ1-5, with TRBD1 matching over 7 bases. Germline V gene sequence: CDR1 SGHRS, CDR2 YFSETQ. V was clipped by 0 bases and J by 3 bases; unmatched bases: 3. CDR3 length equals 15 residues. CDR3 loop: CASSLGDSYNQPQHF. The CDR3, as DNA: TGCGCCAGCAGCTTGGGGGACAGTTACAATCAGCCCCAGCATTTT.

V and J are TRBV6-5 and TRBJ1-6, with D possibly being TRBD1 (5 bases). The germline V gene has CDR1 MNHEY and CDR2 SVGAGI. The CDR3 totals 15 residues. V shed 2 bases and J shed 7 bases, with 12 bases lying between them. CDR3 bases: TGTGCCAGCAGTTACGCGCGTACAGGCAATTCACCCCTCCACTTT. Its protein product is CASSYARTGNSPLHF.

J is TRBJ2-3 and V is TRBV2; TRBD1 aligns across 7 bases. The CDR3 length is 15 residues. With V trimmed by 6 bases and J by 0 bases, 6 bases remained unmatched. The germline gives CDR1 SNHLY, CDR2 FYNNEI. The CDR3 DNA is TGTGCCAGCAGCCTTACAGGGGTTAGCACAGATACGCAGTATTTT. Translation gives CASSLTGVSTDTQYF.

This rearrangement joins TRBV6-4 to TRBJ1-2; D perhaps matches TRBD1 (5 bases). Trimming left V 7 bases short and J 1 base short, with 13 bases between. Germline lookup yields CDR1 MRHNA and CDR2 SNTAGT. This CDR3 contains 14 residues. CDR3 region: CASKATALNYGYTF. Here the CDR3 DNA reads TGTGCCAGCAAGGCGACAGCACTTAACTATGGCTACACCTTC.

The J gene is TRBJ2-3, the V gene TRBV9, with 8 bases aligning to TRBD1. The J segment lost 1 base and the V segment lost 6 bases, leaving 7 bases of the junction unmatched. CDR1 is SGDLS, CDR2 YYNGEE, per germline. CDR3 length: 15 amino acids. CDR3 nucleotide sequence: TGTGCCAGCAACCCTGACAGGGGAGGCACAGATACGCAGTATTTT. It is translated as CASNPDRGGTDTQYF.

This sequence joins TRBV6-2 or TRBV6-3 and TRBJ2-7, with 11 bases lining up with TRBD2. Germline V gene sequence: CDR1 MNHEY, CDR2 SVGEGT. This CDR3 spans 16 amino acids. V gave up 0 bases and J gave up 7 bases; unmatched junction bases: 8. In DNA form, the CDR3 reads TGTGCCAGCAGTTACTCGAGGCTAGCGGGGGGACAGGAGCAGTACTTC. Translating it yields CASSYSRLAGGQEQYF.

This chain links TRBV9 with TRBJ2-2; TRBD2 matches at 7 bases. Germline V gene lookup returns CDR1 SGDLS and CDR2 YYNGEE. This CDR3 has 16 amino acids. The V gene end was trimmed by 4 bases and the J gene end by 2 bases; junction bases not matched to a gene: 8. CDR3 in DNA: TGTGCCAGCAGCCGAACAAGCGGGGTTAACACCGGGGAGCTGTTTTTT. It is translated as CASSRTSGVNTGELFF.

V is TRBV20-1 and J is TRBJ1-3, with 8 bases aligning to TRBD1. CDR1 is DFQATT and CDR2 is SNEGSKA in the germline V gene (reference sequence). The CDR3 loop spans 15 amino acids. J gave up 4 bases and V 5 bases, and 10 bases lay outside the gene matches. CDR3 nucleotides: TGCAGTGCTCGTGGGGACAGGACGTCCGGAAACACCATATATTTT. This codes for CSARGDRTSGNTIYF.

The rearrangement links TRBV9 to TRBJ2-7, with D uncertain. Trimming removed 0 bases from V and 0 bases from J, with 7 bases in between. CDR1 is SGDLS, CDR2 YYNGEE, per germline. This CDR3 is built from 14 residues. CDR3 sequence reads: CASSVGGPSYEQYF. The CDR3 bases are TGTGCCAGCAGCGTAGGCGGCCCCTCCTACGAGCAGTACTTC.